These 14 T cell receptor beta chains originate from one sample sequenced in a study of T cell responses to AZD1222 COVID-19 vaccine. The data were produced by immunoSEQ multiplex PCR, yet TCRdb's version contains in-frame clones alone and is incomplete. The sample consists of over 150,000 clones, about 86% of them appearing once. The input for sequencing was peripheral blood, taken on day 0 of MenACWY control vaccination. Receptors originate from an adult in good health.

V usage is TRBV20-1 and J usage is TRBJ2-5; no firm D call. V gave up 7 bases and J gave up 4 bases, with 7 bases separating them. This CDR3 is built from 10 residues. Germline V gene lookup returns CDR1 DFQATT and CDR2 SNEGSKA (reference sequence). In nucleotides, the CDR3 is TGCAGTGTTAGCCCAGAGACCCAGTACTTC. Translation: CSVSPETQYF.

CDR3 sequence: CASSWSRGNTEAFF. CDR3 DNA: TGTGCCAGCAGCTGGAGTCGGGGGAACACTGAAGCTTTCTTT. V usage is TRBV5-5 and J usage is TRBJ1-1; D is unresolved. From germline, CDR1 is SGHKS and CDR2 YYEKEE (reference sequence). Trimming took 3 bases from V and 1 from J, leaving 10 bases between them. This CDR3 is built from 14 residues.

With regard to this clone: The identical CDR3 is also encoded by other nucleotide sequences in the sample. The chain is built from TRBV5-4 and TRBJ1-1; 11 nucleotides agree with TRBD1. The CDR3 has 14 amino acids. The germline V gene has CDR1 SGHNT and CDR2 YYREEE (reference sequence). V was clipped by 3 bases and J by 3 bases; unmatched bases: 1. In DNA form, the CDR3 reads TGTGCCAGCAGCTGGGGACAGGGGGACACTGAAGCTTTCTTT. This gives the protein CASSWGQGDTEAFF.

The rearrangement joins TRBV6-2 or TRBV6-3 to TRBJ2-1, with D unresolved. CDR3 length equals 15 residues. The V end lost 2 bases, the J end lost 1 base, and 9 bases lay between the germline ends. Looked up from germline, CDR1 is MNHEY and CDR2 is SVGEGT. In DNA form, the CDR3 reads TGTGCCAGCAGTTACAATGGGGTTTCCTACAATGAGCAGTTCTTC. Translated: CASSYNGVSYNEQFF.

The V and J genes are TRBV6-5 and TRBJ1-1; D may be TRBD1 (6 bases). The germline V and J ends were trimmed by 0 bases and 0 bases, with 8 bases remaining between them. The germline V gene encodes CDR1 MNHEY and CDR2 SVGAGI. This CDR3 comprises 15 residues. This chain's CDR3 is CASSYSDRLNTEAFF. DNA for the CDR3: TGTGCCAGCAGTTACTCCGACAGGCTGAACACTGAAGCTTTCTTT.

This chain uses TRBV5-1 with TRBJ1-4, with D unclear. Between the trimmed V and J ends, which lost 3 bases and 8 bases, there was a span of 14 bases. Germline V CDR1 and CDR2: SGHRS, YFSETQ. This CDR3 has 14 residues. The CDR3 loop reads CASSSSESSEKLFF. CDR3 bases: TGCGCCAGCAGCTCAAGTGAATCCAGCGAAAAACTGTTTTTT.

This rearrangement joins TRBV7-2 to TRBJ2-1; 8 bases fit TRBD2. The CDR3 is 16 amino acids. The junction had 10 bases not matched to a gene; V was cut back by 2 bases and J by 7 bases. The germline CDR1 and CDR2 sequences are SGHTA and FQGNSA. This CDR3 is CASSLIASGQGNEQFF. The CDR3 nucleotides are TGTGCCAGCAGCTTAATTGCTAGCGGGCAGGGGAATGAGCAGTTCTTC.

This clone was seen only a few times. V gene TRBV5-1 combines with J gene TRBJ1-1; 10 nucleotides line up with TRBD1. The CDR3 is made up of 15 amino acids. Germline CDR1 is SGHRS and CDR2 is YFSETQ. The V segment lost 4 bases and the J segment 1 base; nucleotides outside the gene matches: 4. The CDR3 nucleotides are TGCGCCAGCAGCGAGAGGACAGGGGGGAACACTGAAGCTTTCTTT. Protein sequence: CASSERTGGNTEAFF. Using reference TRBV5-1 and TRBJ1-1 for the parts outside the CDR3, the full variable domain is KAGVTQTPRYLIKTRGQQVTLSCSPISGHRSVSWYQQTPGQGLQFLFEYFSETQRNKGNFPGRFSGRQFSNSRSEMNVSTLELGDSALYLCASSERTGGNTEAFFGQGTRLTVV.

The chain has TRBV3-1 (or the pseudogene TRBV3-2) and TRBJ1-5; maybe TRBD1 (5 bases). The CDR3 consists of 12 residues. CDR1 is LGHDT and CDR2 is YNNKEL in the germline V gene (reference sequence). Between the trimmed V and J ends, which lost 3 bases and 9 bases, there was a span of 9 bases. CDR3 DNA: TGTGCCAGCAGCCAGGGGGAAGGGCCCCAGCATTTT. Translating gives CASSQGEGPQHF.

The CDR3 region is CASSFGTGGWGDEQYV. In DNA, the CDR3 is TGCGCCAGCAGCTTCGGGACAGGGGGCTGGGGCGACGAGCAGTACGTC. The chain links TRBV5-1 to TRBJ2-7; 12 bases match TRBD1. Unmatched junction bases numbered 8, after V lost 2 bases and J lost 5 bases. Germline CDR1 is SGHRS and CDR2 is YFSETQ. There are 16 residues in the CDR3.

This sequence joins TRBV5-6 and TRBJ2-2; 7 bases fit TRBD2. Germline loops: CDR1 SGHDT, CDR2 YYEEEE. This CDR3 is built from 16 residues. J was trimmed by 3 bases and V by 4 bases; bases with no gene match: 9. The chain's CDR3 is CASSRAAGVDTGELFF. The CDR3 region has the DNA TGTGCCAGCAGCCGCGCTGCGGGGGTTGACACCGGGGAGCTGTTTTTT.

This clone showed up just once. This chain joins TRBV9 and TRBJ1-6; D remains ambiguous. The CDR3 totals 15 residues. CDR1 and CDR2 from the germline V gene are SGDLS and YYNGEE. The V end was cut by 3 bases, the J end by 5 bases, with 12 bases between. The CDR3 region has the DNA TGTGCCAGCAGCGCCGCGGTAGGCAATAATTCACCCCTCCACTTT. Translation gives CASSAAVGNNSPLHF.

V usage is TRBV25-1 and J usage is TRBJ2-1, with TRBD2 identical over 7 bases. Germline CDR1 is MGHDK and CDR2 is SYGVNS. V shed 4 bases, J shed 0 bases, and the junction held 6 bases outside the gene matches. The CDR3 totals 16 residues. CDR3 amino acids: CASSGQLATSYNEQFF. The CDR3 coding sequence is TGTGCCAGCAGTGGTCAACTAGCGACCTCCTACAATGAGCAGTTCTTC. Drawing the rest from reference TRBV25-1 and TRBJ2-1, the complete variable domain is EADIYQTPRYLVIGTGKKITLECSQTMGHDKMYWYQQDPGMELHLIHYSYGVNSTEKGDLSSESTVSRIRTEHFPLTLESARPSHTSQYLCASSGQLATSYNEQFFGPGTRLTVL.

This chain connects TRBV5-8 to TRBJ1-2, with D possibly matching TRBD1 (6 bases). The germline V and J ends were trimmed by 4 bases and 5 bases, with 18 bases remaining between them. Germline loops: CDR1 SGHTS, CDR2 YDEGEE. The CDR3 loop spans 15 amino acids. CDR3 residues: CASSPFYRAGYGYTF. CDR3 coding DNA: TGTGCCAGCAGCCCTTTTTACAGGGCAGGATATGGCTACACCTTC.